The clone carrying this TCR beta chain came up once. What it recognizes is unknown. Trimming took 3 bases from V and 1 from J; bases not matched to a gene: 5. Germline CDR1 is LNHNV and CDR2 is YYDKDF (reference sequence). This CDR3 comprises 15 residues. This record belongs to a study of T cell responses to AZD1222 COVID-19 vaccine. In the study overall: Second doses at about 4 or about 12 weeks were pooled. Notes on the study in general: Females outnumbered males among donors, who were mostly white British; clonal diversity was possibly underestimated. Unmutated variant regions reportedly attract nearly half of all spike-specific TCRs. Dominant CD4 TCR responses targeted spike regions 160-218 and 743-854.

Sequencing was performed with immunoSEQ multiplex PCR; in TCRdb, only in-frame clones are kept and a portion is missing. The data contain tens of thousands of clones, roughly 90% of them singletons. Here the sequenced sample was peripheral blood, taken on day 0 of AZD1222 vaccination. The V gene is TRBV15, the J gene TRBJ1-1; 7 bases align to TRBD1. This clonotype was obtained from an adult in good health. The CDR3 here is CATSRTGSRNTEAFF. CDR3 nucleotides: TGTGCCACCAGCAGGACAGGGTCGCGGAACACTGAAGCTTTCTTT. Filled out from reference TRBV15 and TRBJ1-1, the complete variable domain reads DAMVIQNPRYQVTQFGKPVTLSCSQTLNHNVMYWYQQKSSQAPKLLFHYYDKDFNNEADTPDNFQSRRPNTSFCFLDIRSPGLGDTAMYLCATSRTGSRNTEAFFGQGTRLTVV.